This T cell receptor (beta chain) was identified in a study of shared clonotypes between healthy human individuals. CD45RA-negative memory and CD45RA+ naive subsets were split from the CD4+ cells. The CDR3 is made up of 15 amino acids. V lost 0 bases, J lost 6 bases, and 12 bases lay in between. Germline CDR1 reads SGHDT; CDR2 reads YYEEEE. Measured with immunoSEQ multiplex PCR; TCRdb has only the in-frame clones, and not every one. The sample lists hundreds of thousands of clones, around 67% occurring once. The receptor's source is a man aged 25-45 years in good health. This sequence joins TRBV5-6 and TRBJ1-4, with D uncertain. Sequenced material: memory CD4+ T cells sorted from blood. Described subset: CD45RA-negative fraction. The CDR3 DNA reads TGTGCCAGCAGCTTGGTCGCGGGGTTAGATGAAAAACTGTTTTTT. Its translation: CASSLVAGLDEKLFF.